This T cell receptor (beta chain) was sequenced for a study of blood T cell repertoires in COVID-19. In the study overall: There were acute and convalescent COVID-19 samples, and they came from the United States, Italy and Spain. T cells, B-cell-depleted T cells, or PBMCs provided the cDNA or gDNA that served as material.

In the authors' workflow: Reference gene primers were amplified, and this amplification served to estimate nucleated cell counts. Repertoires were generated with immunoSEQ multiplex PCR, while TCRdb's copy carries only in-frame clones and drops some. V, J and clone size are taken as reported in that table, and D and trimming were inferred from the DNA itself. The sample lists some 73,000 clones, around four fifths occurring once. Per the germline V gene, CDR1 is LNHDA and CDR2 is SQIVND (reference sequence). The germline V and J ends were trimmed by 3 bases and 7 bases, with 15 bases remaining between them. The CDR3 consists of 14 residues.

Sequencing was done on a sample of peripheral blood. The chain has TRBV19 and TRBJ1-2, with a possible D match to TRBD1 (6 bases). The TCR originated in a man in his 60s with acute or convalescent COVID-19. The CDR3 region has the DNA TGTGCCAGTAGTATCCAGGGGACCTTAAGTGGCTACACCTTC. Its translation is CASSIQGTLSGYTF.